Detailed here is one T cell receptor (beta chain). Antigen: not known. This entry is derived from a study of blood T cells in healthy people across ages. RNA extraction gave at least 6 micrograms of total RNA per sample. Findings of the study overall: It was held that diversity estimates obtained from one million T cells represented underestimates. As naive T cell percentage varied, TCR beta diversity correlated strongly with it. Older age coincided with a roughly linear decline in TCR beta diversity per million T cells.

Germline CDR1 and CDR2: MDHEN and SYDVKM. Trimming left V 5 bases short and J 3 bases short, with 11 bases between. The CDR3 length is 14 residues. Alongside a J-beta primer mix, a sample-barcoded 5' primer served in a second PCR lasting about 7 to 12 cycles. TCRdb passed the 5' RACE reads through MiXCR, listing each CDR3 protein once. The data contain approximately 1,000,000 distinct CDR3 sequences, around 45% of them singletons. Sequencing used blood. This sequence joins TRBV28 and TRBJ1-5; no firm D call. The origin of this receptor is a woman aged 60-75 years in good health. CDR3 sequence: CASSPNLINQPQHF. CDR3 in DNA: TGTGCCAGCAGTCCCAATCTTATCAATCAGCCCCAGCATTTT.